The rows below give T cell receptor beta chains drawn from one sample of a study of blood T cell repertoires in COVID-19. Produced via immunoSEQ multiplex PCR; TCRdb's table is partial and in-frame only. Seen here are about 230,000 clones, roughly 89% observed once, and the top ten hold around 4.2%. Input material: PBMCs or T cells enriched from blood (not recorded which). The receptors originated from a woman aged 30 to 39 with acute COVID-19. The CDR3 runs from the conserved cysteine through the conserved F or W. A D gene is named only where the DNA matches it firmly. The listing skips clone size in some rows; elsewhere it reads once, few, many or a size class.

v_call	d_call	j_call	clone_size	cdr3_nt	cdr3_aa
TRBV5-5	TRBD1	TRBJ1-4	NA	TGTGCCAGCAGCTTTGGCCCGGGACAGGCAGAAGGAAAACTGTTTTTT	CASSFGPGQAEGKLFF
TRBV30	NA	TRBJ1-5	NA	TGTGCCTGGAATCGGGGGGCTGGCAATCAGCCCCAGCATTTT	CAWNRGAGNQPQHF
TRBV28	NA	TRBJ1-5	few	TGTGCCAGCAGCCGAAACCCCGGATTAGGGGGACTATTTAGTCAGCCCCAGCATTTT	CASSRNPGLGGLFSQPQHF
TRBV29-1	NA	TRBJ1-3	NA	TGCAGCGCTAGTGAGAGATCTGGAAACACCATATATTTT	CSASERSGNTIYF
TRBV11-3	NA	TRBJ2-7	NA	TGTGCCAGCAGCTTAAGAGCGGGCGGCGAGCAGTACTTC	CASSLRAGGEQYF
TRBV14	NA	TRBJ1-2	NA	TGTGCCAGCAGCCCTGCCAGGAGGACTAACTATGGCTACACCTTC	CASSPARRTNYGYTF
TRBV6-8	TRBD2	TRBJ2-5	once	TGTGCCAGCACCAACGGGATAGCGGGGGGGCCTGGGGAGACCCAGTACTTC	CASTNGIAGGPGETQYF
TRBV19	NA	TRBJ1-5	once	TGTGCCAGTACCGACACCAGGGCTGGGCAGCCCCAGCATTTT	CASTDTRAGQPQHF
TRBV28	NA	TRBJ1-2	NA	TGTGCCAGCAGTCGCGACAGTCCTAACTATGGCTACACCTTC	CASSRDSPNYGYTF
TRBV19	TRBD1	TRBJ1-1	NA	TGTGCCAGTAGGACTAGCAGGGGGCCTGGGTTCACTGAAGCTTTCTTT	CASRTSRGPGFTEAFF
TRBV4-3	NA	TRBJ1-1	NA	TGCGCCAGCAGCCAAGATAATAACTGGTTGACTGAAGCTTTCTTT	CASSQDNNWLTEAFF
TRBV7-3	TRBD2	TRBJ2-5	NA	TGTGCCAGCAGCTTTAGTAGCGGGAATGGAGAGACCCAGTACTTC	CASSFSSGNGETQYF
TRBV7-2	NA	TRBJ1-1	NA	TGTGCCAGCTCAAAACGGGGTGGAGGGTGGCCTGAAGCTTTCTTT	CASSKRGGGWPEAFF
TRBV5-4	NA	TRBJ2-7	NA	TGTGCCAGCAGCTTCGCGGGACAGCCTTACGAGCAGTACTTC	CASSFAGQPYEQYF
TRBV6-5	NA	TRBJ2-7	NA	TGTGCCAGCAGCGGAGATTCCTACGAGCAGTACTTC	CASSGDSYEQYF
TRBV5-1	TRBD1	TRBJ1-2	NA	TGCGCCAGCAGCTCCGTCCAACAGGGGGGCACTAACTATGGCTACACCTTC	CASSSVQQGGTNYGYTF
TRBV18	TRBD1	TRBJ2-3	NA	TGTGCCAGCTCGACCTTAGCCGGGACAGCCACAGATACGCAGTATTTT	CASSTLAGTATDTQYF
TRBV5-1	TRBD2	TRBJ2-1	NA	TGCGCCAGCAGCTCCGGGACTAGCGGGACCAATGAGCAGTTCTTC	CASSSGTSGTNEQFF
TRBV5-1	NA	TRBJ1-6	NA	TGCGCCAGCAGCCAGCTTATAGGAGGGACGGATAATTCACCCCTCCACTTT	CASSQLIGGTDNSPLHF
TRBV11-2	NA	TRBJ1-1	NA	TGTGCCAGCAGCTTAAGAGAAACTTTCTTT	CASSLRETFF
TRBV25-1	NA	TRBJ2-7	NA	TGTGCCAGCAGTTTGCGGTACGAGCAGTACTTC	CASSLRYEQYF
TRBV7-6	NA	TRBJ1-6	NA	TGTGCCAGCAGCTTGAGACAGCCGGCGGGGAATTCACCCCTCCACTTT	CASSLRQPAGNSPLHF
TRBV10-1	TRBD1	TRBJ2-5	once	TGCGCCAGCAGTGGCCGGGGACAGCAAGAGACCCAGTACTTC	CASSGRGQQETQYF
TRBV30	NA	TRBJ1-2	NA	TGTGCCTGGGACAGGCAGATCAAGGGGGACTATGGCTACACCTTC	CAWDRQIKGDYGYTF
TRBV5-1	NA	TRBJ1-4	few	TGCGCCAGCAGCTCCCCGGGAGTTGGGGCAACTAATGAAAAACTGTTTTTT	CASSSPGVGATNEKLFF
TRBV7-6	TRBD2	TRBJ2-1	NA	TGTGCCAGCAGCTTAGCGCCTCCACTAGCGGGTAACAATGAGCAGTTCTTC	CASSLAPPLAGNNEQFF
TRBV14	TRBD1	TRBJ2-7	NA	TGTGCCAGCAGCCAAGTGTTCGCACAGGGGGGTGGCGAGCAGTACTTC	CASSQVFAQGGGEQYF
TRBV27	NA	TRBJ1-2	NA	TGTGCCAGCGGGCCCCTTTTCCCCTATGGCTACACCTTC	CASGPLFPYGYTF
TRBV5-6	TRBD2	TRBJ2-5	NA	TGTGCCAGCAGCCGCCTCACCGGGACTAGCGGGGTTGAGACCCAGTACTTC	CASSRLTGTSGVETQYF
TRBV5-1	NA	TRBJ2-7	NA	TGCGCCAGCAGCTCATACGCGGGACAGACCTACGAGCAGTACTTC	CASSSYAGQTYEQYF
TRBV11-2	TRBD1	TRBJ1-1	few	TGTGCCAGCAGCTTATTCGACAGGGGGCTCGAGAACACTGAAGCTTTCTTT	CASSLFDRGLENTEAFF
TRBV7-2	TRBD2	TRBJ2-1	NA	TGTGCCAGCAGCTTAGGGGGAGGGCGTGATGAGCAGTTCTTC	CASSLGGGRDEQFF
TRBV7-2	NA	TRBJ1-1	NA	TGTGCCAGCAGCTTACAAGGGGGAGATACTGAAGCTTTCTTT	CASSLQGGDTEAFF
TRBV19	NA	TRBJ2-2	NA	TGTGCCAGTACACGACAGAGATTTGGATCCGGGGAGCTGTTTTTT	CASTRQRFGSGELFF
TRBV15	TRBD1	TRBJ1-2	once	TGTGCCACCAGATCGATTCCCCCACAGGGGGCGAAAGGCTACACCTTC	CATRSIPPQGAKGYTF
TRBV5-4	NA	TRBJ2-7	once	TGTGCCAGCAGCTCCAAAAGAGACAGCCACGAGCAGTACTTC	CASSSKRDSHEQYF
TRBV9	TRBD1	TRBJ1-3	NA	TGTGCCAGCAGCCCACCGGACAGGCTCTCTGGAAACACCATATATTTT	CASSPPDRLSGNTIYF
TRBV11-2	NA	TRBJ2-2	NA	TGTGCCAGCAGCTGGGGCCTGACAAATCCCGGGGAGCTGTTTTTT	CASSWGLTNPGELFF